This TCR beta chain emerged from a study of control samples from healthy donors and cancer patients. Produced via immunoSEQ multiplex PCR; TCRdb's table is partial and in-frame only. The sample gives 90,000 to 100,000 clones, roughly 83% of which show up once; roughly a tenth is in the top ten. CDR1 and CDR2 from the germline V gene are SGHAT and FQNNGV. The CDR3 covers 15 residues. With V trimmed by 5 bases and J by 3 bases, 7 bases remained unmatched. This clonotype was sampled from a woman under 40 in good health. Sample: blood. The gene calls are TRBV11-2 and TRBJ2-7, with 10 bases aligning to TRBD2. The CDR3 protein is CASSPSGGSIYEQYF. The CDR3, as DNA: TGTGCCAGCAGCCCTAGCGGGGGTAGCATCTACGAGCAGTACTTC.